This TCR beta chain derives from a study of T cell responses to AZD1222 COVID-19 vaccine. Data came from immunoSEQ multiplex PCR; TCRdb stores just in-frame clones and leaves some out. The profile shows fewer than 130,000 clones, around 90% of them singletons. This receptor was identified in an adult who received the AZD1222 COVID-19 vaccine. The sample here was peripheral blood, taken 28 days after the second AZD1222 dose.

In nucleotides, the CDR3 is TGTGCCAGTAGTCCTTTGGGGGTTGGTGGTGAGCAGTTCTTC. This encodes CASSPLGVGGEQFF. The rearrangement uses TRBV19 and TRBJ2-1; D tentatively fits TRBD1 or TRBD2 (5 bases each). CDR3 length: 14 amino acids. V was cut by 5 bases and J by 9 bases, with 17 bases left in between. CDR1 is LNHDA, CDR2 SQIVND, per germline (reference sequence).